This T cell receptor (beta chain) was obtained from a study of blood T cell repertoires in COVID-19. The overall study: Samples representing acute and convalescent COVID-19 were sourced from the United States, Italy and Spain. In each case, the material was cDNA or gDNA derived from T cells, B-cell-depleted T cells, or PBMCs.

Original methodology: Amplification of reference gene primers provided the estimated nucleated cell counts. The data were produced by immunoSEQ multiplex PCR, yet TCRdb's version contains in-frame clones alone and is incomplete. For V, J and clone size, that table is used; D and trimming come from the DNA. The sample has roughly 170,000 clones, 74% seen once; the top ten hold about 3%. The sequenced sample consisted of peripheral blood. This TCR came from a woman aged 80 or older with acute or convalescent COVID-19.

Written as DNA, the CDR3 is TGTGCCAGCAGCTCGCTCCTAGACAGCAACACTGAAGCTTTCTTT. Translated, it gives CASSSLLDSNTEAFF. This chain joins TRBV28 and TRBJ1-1, with TRBD1 as a possible D gene (5 bases). V was trimmed by 6 bases and J by 2 bases, leaving 16 bases between them. Looked up from germline, CDR1 is MDHEN and CDR2 is SYDVKM. This CDR3 has 15 residues.